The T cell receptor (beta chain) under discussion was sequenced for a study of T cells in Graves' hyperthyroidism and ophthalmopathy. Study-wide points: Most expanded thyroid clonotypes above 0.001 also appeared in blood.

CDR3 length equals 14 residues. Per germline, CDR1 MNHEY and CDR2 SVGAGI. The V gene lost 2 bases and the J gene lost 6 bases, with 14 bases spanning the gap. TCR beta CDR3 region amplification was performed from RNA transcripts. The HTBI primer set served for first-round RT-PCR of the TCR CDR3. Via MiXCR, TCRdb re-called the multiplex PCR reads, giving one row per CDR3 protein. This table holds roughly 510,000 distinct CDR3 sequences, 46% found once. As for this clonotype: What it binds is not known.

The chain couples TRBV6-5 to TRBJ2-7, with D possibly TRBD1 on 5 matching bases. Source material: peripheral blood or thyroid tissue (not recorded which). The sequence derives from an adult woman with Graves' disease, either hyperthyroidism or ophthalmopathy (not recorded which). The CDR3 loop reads CASSYSPQGGEQYF. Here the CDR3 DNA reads TGTGCCAGCAGTTACAGCCCTCAGGGTGGCGAGCAGTACTTC.